This TCR beta chain was sequenced for a study of cytomegalovirus exposure and HLA in healthy donors (dated 2017 in TCRdb). In terms of the full investigation: An earlier analysis of fewer than 750 of the donors reported 250 to 350 Gb of sequence data and approximately 120 million unique TCR beta sequences obtained from around 180 million T cells. An early release that covered approximately 600 HLA-typed donors contained around 300 gigabases of sequencing data and 70 million to 100 million unique TCR sequences. Among the roughly 400 genotyped donors, around 81% belonged to the genetic ancestry cluster associated with self-reported Caucasian donors. The aim of the study was to test whether cataloging public T cell receptors could identify signatures of past pathogen exposure. The study used immunosequencing to profile the T cell repertoires of several hundred subjects and linked those repertoires to cytomegalovirus serostatus. Along with the approximately 670-subject first cohort, a separate validation cohort of approximately 110 different subjects was used. High-throughput TCR immunosequencing, statistical association of individual TCRs with disease status, and machine learning were combined to predict cytomegalovirus infection status. A later analysis re-examined previously published TCR beta repertoires from more than 650 donors and added high-resolution HLA genotyping to investigate patterns of TCR occurrence. The later analysis used no new phenotypic data to find candidate immune exposures, relying instead on TCR beta sequences and their occurrence across donors. In an earlier analysis of 587 of the donors, high-throughput TCR beta sequencing was used to judge whether each TCR beta V gene segment behaved as functional or pseudogenic. Donor age, sex, ethnicity and CMV serostatus were compiled alongside the repertoire data. A later genetic analysis took genome-wide SNP genotypes for about three fifths of the roughly 670 donors and used that subset as a discovery cohort. All discovery cohort repertoires had been generated using a single sequencing platform. HLA typing included class I and class II loci at four-digit resolution. Typing coverage varied by locus: about 620-630 donors for A, B, C, DRB1 and DQB1; under 550 for DQA1; around 610 for DPA1; roughly 450 for DPB1. Roughly five DR-DQ haplotypes were treated as single units for association and clustering because of strong linkage in the cohort. On average, around 200,000 unique TCR beta nucleotide sequences were sequenced per donor among roughly 430 genotyped donors of the cohort, with roughly 18% of those sequences being non-productive. What the work shows at the level of the full study, not this receptor alone: Sequencing depth was assumed to be roughly uniform across donors in the presence/absence analyses, though that assumption may not hold. Correlated functional status among segregating V segments might reflect linkage disequilibrium, but an unknown experimental factor could not be ruled out. In a later genetic analysis, fewer N-insertions in productive TCRs were reported among donors in an Asian-associated ancestry cluster than the roughly 670-donor mean. For the cohort, immune exposure information was limited to CMV serostatus. In a later analysis, the rate of TCR association differed among HLA loci, with DRB1 alleles having the most associated TCRs and HLA-C alleles having the fewest. In a later genetic analysis, a missense DCLRE1C variant was associated with V-gene and J-gene trimming of TCR beta chains, and the association was replicated in an independent cohort. Some IMGT-functional V segments, including TRBV6-2 and TRBV6-3, could not be told apart with the 87-base-pair reads, so those segments were excluded. When HLA alleles, especially DR and DQ, strongly co-occurred, attributing TCR associations to individual alleles was difficult. A later analysis found that HLA-associated TCR beta chains were more clonally expanded and had lower generation probabilities than equally common non-associated chains. A few of the identified cytomegalovirus-associated TCR beta chains were confirmed in vitro to be specific for cytomegalovirus antigens. It was suggested by the authors that the approach could potentially be generalized to other disease states and immunological phenotypes. In an earlier analysis of 587 of the donors, most TCR beta V segments were observed in productive rearrangements about 90% or about 30% of the time, broadly matching IMGT annotations. A further reported finding was that TCR beta sequences accurately predicted the HLA-A and HLA-B alleles for most subjects in the first cohort. In a later analysis, about 16,000 TCR beta sequences were associated with specific HLA alleles at a false discovery rate of 0.05. Only TCR beta chains were sequenced in this cohort, and the absence of alpha or paired-chain data limited detectable features. Most CMV-associated TCR beta chains appeared to be HLA-restricted in a later analysis, and the HLA associations seemed to be driven largely by CMV exposure. The sequencing pipeline was judged likely to have produced a cluster of highly shared sequence variants as a technical artifact. In the study, around 150 TCR beta chains were listed as associated with cytomegalovirus. The classifier was reported to diagnose cytomegalovirus status with high specificity and sensitivity in both the original cohort and the validation cohort. The earlier analysis of 450 to 700 of the donors excluded over 15 rarely observed V segments, including chromosome 9 orphons, because counts were too low. Most TCR sequences were observed very rarely across donors, whereas some public TCRs were present in many individuals. Because some donors lacked HLA typing at each locus, the association tests relied only on the typed subset. A later analysis reported that several top co-occurrence clusters appeared linked to parvovirus B19, influenza, CMV and Epstein-Barr virus.

The cohort consisted of 650 to 850 healthy bone marrow donors. At the time of sampling, all cohort members were nominally healthy, though unrecorded immune exposures were likely present. The donor was CMV seronegative and was included in the group of hundreds of seronegative cohort members. Every donor gave a peripheral blood sample, and the peripheral blood mononuclear cells from that sample were used for TCR beta sequencing. The Qiagen DNeasy Blood Extraction Kit was used to extract genomic DNA from the blood cell samples. The method behind the library was the immunoSEQ multiplex PCR assay. For the multiplex PCR, a mixture combining 60 forward primers for TCR Vbeta segments and 13 reverse primers for TCR Jbeta segments was used. The CDR3 region of rearranged TCR beta genes was amplified from genomic DNA with a multiplex PCR assay. The amplified TCR beta libraries were sequenced on the Illumina HiSeq System as 87-base-pair reads. In the paper's pipeline: A later analysis counted about 80 million unique TCR beta chains across the 550 to 750 repertoires, and 10 million to 11 million of these chains were shared by at least two donors. Raw reads were error-corrected and collapsed into unique sequences with a nearest-neighbor algorithm that merged closely related sequences to remove PCR and sequencing errors. Alignment of CDR3 sequences to IMGT reference sequences was used to assign V, D and J gene segments. For a sequence to be retained, at least a six-nucleotide match to both a V gene segment and a J gene segment was required. Rearrangements were classified as productive when the CDR3 lacked stop codons and remained in frame with V and J, and all other rearrangements were classified as non-productive. CDR3 was defined by IMGT convention, running from the second conserved V-encoded cysteine to the conserved J-encoded phenylalanine. The earlier analysis of about 560 of the donors excluded any sequence lacking an unambiguous match to a single V gene segment. An earlier analysis of a few hundred of the donors called V segments functional above 56.7% productive rearrangements and segregating when the between-donor standard deviation exceeded 5%. A statistical classification framework was developed to diagnose cytomegalovirus status using the catalog of TCR beta chain sequences. V and J gene assignment, in a later analysis, came from comparing TCR nucleotide sequences with IMGT/GENE-DB human TR gene sequences. Using the TCRdist pipeline, a later analysis assigned CDR3 sequences along with most-parsimonious VDJ recombination scenarios. In a later analysis, every TCR beta chain was defined by the combination of its CDR3 amino acid sequence and its V-gene family, and reads without a unique V-gene family were dropped. To address suspected cross-contamination and a sequencing artifact, a later analysis removed 450 to 700 highly shared, low-generation-probability nucleotide sequences. In a later analysis, a clonal expansion index for each public chain was calculated from normalized within-repertoire ranks of inferred template counts. Generation probabilities in a later analysis came from a VDJ recombination model fitted to out-of-frame rearrangements, and those results were checked against IGoR. In a later analysis, hypergeometric tests were used to score TCR-TCR, TCR-HLA and TCR-CMV co-occurrence, with a repertoire-size bias correction applied to TCR pairs. In a later analysis, false discovery rates were estimated by permuting HLA or CMV assignments 20 times. In a later analysis, co-occurring TCRs were grouped with DBSCAN, and TCRdist sequence similarity was added when clustering was performed within HLA-allele-positive subsets. Co-occurrence clustering excluded repertoires with fewer than 30,000 or more than 120,000 public chains, plus five with anomalous nucleotide sharing. The table was pulled from immuneACCESS by TCRdb, which kept in-frame rearrangements only. Such tables lose some clones; where checked, under half of the loss comes from unresolved V genes, and the rest has no known cause. V, J and clone size reflect that table, while D and trimming were determined from the DNA. The sample table lists about 160,000 clones, approximately 88% of them with a count of one. In total, the top ten clones hold around 0.93% of the sample.

The CDR3 covers 12 residues, taking in both the cysteine and the phenylalanine. Kept here is only the CDR3 DNA, which spans 36 bases and is read in frame from base 1. Per the germline V gene, WSHSY is the CDR1 and SAAADI is the CDR2. V drops 3 bases and J drops 8 bases, leaving 7 bases in between. Points on this clone: This receptor's antigen is unknown. No clone much larger than this one lies a single base away; base qualities are absent.

Sequenced material: PBMCs. The chain couples TRBV10-2 to TRBJ1-4, with no confidently assigned D gene. The receptor comes from a woman aged 30 to 39 in good health and CMV-seronegative. The sequenced DNA: TGCGCCAGCAGTGATCCCATCGAAAAACTGTTTTTT. This yields the protein CASSDPIEKLFF.